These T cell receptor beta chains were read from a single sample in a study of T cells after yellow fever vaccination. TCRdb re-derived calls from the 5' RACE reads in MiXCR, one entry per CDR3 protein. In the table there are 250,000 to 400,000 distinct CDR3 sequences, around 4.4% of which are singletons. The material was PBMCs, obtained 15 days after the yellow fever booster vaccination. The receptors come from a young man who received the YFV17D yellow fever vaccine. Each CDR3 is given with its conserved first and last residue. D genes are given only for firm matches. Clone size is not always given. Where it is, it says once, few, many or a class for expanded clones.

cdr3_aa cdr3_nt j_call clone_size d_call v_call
CSVEDRSGGNPETQYF TGCAGCGTTGAAGATCGGAGCGGGGGGAACCCAGAGACCCAGTACTTC TRBJ2-5 . TRBD2 TRBV29-1
CASSSLAGGTLYEQYF TGTGCCAGCAGTTCCCTAGCGGGGGGGACTTTATACGAGCAGTACTTC TRBJ2-7 . TRBD2 TRBV12-3/TRBV12-4
CASSLGGGRNEQFF TGCGCCAGCAGCTTGGGAGGCGGAAGGAATGAGCAGTTCTTC TRBJ2-1 many . TRBV5-1
CASSSTEFGNTIYF TGTGCCAGCTCCTCGACTGAGTTCGGAAACACCATATATTTT TRBJ1-3 many . TRBV18
CSAHGTSDYGYTF TGCAGCGCCCACGGGACAAGTGATTATGGCTACACCTTC TRBJ1-2 few . TRBV29-1
CASSLVVRGRSNTGELFF TGCGCCAGCAGCTTGGTGGTGCGGGGGAGATCGAACACCGGGGAGCTGTTTTTT TRBJ2-2 few TRBD2 TRBV5-1
CSARDPAGGAPNEKLFF TGCAGTGCTAGAGACCCTGCTGGAGGGGCGCCTAATGAAAAACTGTTTTTT TRBJ1-4 many . TRBV20-1
CAWSTGQGTEAFF TGTGCCTGGAGTACCGGACAGGGCACTGAAGCTTTCTTT TRBJ1-1 few TRBD1 TRBV30
CSARDRSGTPEAFF TGCAGTGCTAGAGATCGGTCTGGTACCCCTGAAGCTTTCTTT TRBJ1-1 many . TRBV20-1
CATSDPGQGPDTQYF TGTGCCACCAGTGACCCCGGACAGGGGCCAGATACGCAGTATTTT TRBJ2-3 many TRBD1 TRBV24-1
CASSLMGPRNEKLFF TGTGCCAGCAGCTTGATGGGGCCCCGAAATGAAAAACTGTTTTTT TRBJ1-4 few . TRBV5-6